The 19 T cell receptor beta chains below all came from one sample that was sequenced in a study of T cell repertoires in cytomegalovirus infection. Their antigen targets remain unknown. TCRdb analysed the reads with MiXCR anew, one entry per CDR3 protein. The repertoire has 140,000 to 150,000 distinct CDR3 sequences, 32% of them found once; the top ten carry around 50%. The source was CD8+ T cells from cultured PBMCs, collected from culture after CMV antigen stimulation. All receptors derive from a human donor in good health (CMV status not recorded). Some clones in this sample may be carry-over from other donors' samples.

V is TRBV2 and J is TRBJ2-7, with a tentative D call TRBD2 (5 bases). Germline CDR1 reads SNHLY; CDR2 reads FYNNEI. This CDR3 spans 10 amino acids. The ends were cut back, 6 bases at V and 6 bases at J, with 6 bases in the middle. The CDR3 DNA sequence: TGTGCCAGCAGCCGGGGCGAGCAGTACTTC. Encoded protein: CASSRGEQYF.

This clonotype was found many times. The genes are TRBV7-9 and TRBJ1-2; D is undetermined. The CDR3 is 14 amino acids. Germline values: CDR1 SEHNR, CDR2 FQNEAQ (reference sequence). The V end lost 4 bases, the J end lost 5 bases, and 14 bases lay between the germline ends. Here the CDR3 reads CASSYSDGSYGYTF. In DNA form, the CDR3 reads TGTGCCAGCAGCTATTCCGACGGTTCTTATGGCTACACCTTC.

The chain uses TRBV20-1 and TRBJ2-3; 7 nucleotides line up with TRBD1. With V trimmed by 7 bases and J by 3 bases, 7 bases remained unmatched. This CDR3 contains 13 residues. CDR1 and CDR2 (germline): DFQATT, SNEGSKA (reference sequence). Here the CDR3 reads CSGINRGTDTQYF. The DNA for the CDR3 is TGCAGTGGGATTAACAGGGGAACAGATACGCAGTATTTT.

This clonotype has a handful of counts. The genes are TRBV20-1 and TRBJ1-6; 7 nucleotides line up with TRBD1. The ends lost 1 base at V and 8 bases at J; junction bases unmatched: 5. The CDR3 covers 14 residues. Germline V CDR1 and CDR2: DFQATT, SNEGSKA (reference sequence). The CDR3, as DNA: TGCAGTGCTAGAGTGTCCAGGGGGGATTCACCCCTCCACTTT. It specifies CSARVSRGDSPLHF.

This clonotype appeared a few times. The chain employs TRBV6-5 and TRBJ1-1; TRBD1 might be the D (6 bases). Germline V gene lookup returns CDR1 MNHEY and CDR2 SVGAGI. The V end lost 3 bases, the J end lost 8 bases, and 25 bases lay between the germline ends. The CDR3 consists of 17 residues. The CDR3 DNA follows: TGTGCCAGCAGTTATGCGAATTACGGACAGCCTGGATCAGAAGCTTTCTTT. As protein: CASSYANYGQPGSEAFF.

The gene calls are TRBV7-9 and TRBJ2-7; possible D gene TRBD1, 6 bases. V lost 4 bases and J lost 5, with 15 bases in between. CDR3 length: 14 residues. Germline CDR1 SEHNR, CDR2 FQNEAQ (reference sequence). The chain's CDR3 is CASSYGQMVNEQYF. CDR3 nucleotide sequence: TGTGCCAGCAGCTATGGACAGATGGTTAACGAGCAGTACTTC.

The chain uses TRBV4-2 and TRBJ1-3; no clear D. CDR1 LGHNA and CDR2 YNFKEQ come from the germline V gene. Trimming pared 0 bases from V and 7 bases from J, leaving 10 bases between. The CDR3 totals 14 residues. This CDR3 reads CASSQDAIGNTIYF. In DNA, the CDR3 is TGTGCCAGCAGCCAAGATGCAATCGGGAACACCATATATTTT.

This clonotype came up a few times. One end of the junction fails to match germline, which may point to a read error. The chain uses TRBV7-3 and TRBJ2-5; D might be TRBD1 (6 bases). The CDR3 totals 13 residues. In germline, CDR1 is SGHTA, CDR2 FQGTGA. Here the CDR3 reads CASSAHPGTPPDF. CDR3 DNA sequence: TGTGCCAGCAGCGCGCATCCGGGGACACCGCCAGACTTC.

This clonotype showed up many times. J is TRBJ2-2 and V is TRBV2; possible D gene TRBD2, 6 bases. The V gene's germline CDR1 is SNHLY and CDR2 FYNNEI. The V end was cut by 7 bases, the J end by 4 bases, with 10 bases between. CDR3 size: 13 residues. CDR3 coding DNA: TGTGCCAGCAACCGGGGGATCACCGGGGAGCTGTTTTTT. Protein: CASNRGITGELFF.

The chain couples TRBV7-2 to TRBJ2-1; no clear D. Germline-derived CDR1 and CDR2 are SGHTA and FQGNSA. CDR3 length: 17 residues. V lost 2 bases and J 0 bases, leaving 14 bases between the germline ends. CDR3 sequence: CASSLLVKRPSYNEQFF. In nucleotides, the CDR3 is TGTGCCAGCAGCTTACTGGTTAAGCGCCCCTCCTACAATGAGCAGTTCTTC. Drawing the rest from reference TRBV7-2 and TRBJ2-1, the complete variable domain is GAGVSQSPSNKVTEKGKDVELRCDPISGHTALYWYRQSLGQGLEFLIYFQGNSAPDKSGLPSDRFSAERTGGSVSTLTIQRTQQEDSAVYLCASSLLVKRPSYNEQFFGPGTRLTVL.

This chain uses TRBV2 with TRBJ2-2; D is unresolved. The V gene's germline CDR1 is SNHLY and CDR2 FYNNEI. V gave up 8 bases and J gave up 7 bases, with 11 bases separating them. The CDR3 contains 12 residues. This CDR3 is CASLPMGGELFF. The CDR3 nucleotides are TGTGCCAGCTTACCCATGGGCGGGGAGCTGTTTTTT.

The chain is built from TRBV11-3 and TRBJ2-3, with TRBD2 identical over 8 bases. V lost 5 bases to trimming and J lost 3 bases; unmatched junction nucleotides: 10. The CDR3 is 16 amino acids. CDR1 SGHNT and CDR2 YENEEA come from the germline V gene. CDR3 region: CASSRAGGLDTDTQYF. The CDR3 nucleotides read TGTGCCAGCAGCCGTGCGGGGGGATTAGATACAGATACGCAGTATTTT.

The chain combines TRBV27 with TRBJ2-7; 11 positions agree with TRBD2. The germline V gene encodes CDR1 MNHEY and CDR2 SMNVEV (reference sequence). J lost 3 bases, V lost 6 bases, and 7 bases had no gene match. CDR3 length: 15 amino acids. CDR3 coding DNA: TGTGCCAGCAGAACTGGACTAGCGGGCCACTACGAGCAGTACTTC. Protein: CASRTGLAGHYEQYF.

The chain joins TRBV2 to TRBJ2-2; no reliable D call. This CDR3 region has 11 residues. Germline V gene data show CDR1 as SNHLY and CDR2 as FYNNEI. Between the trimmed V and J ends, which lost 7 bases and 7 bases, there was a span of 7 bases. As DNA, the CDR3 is TGTGCCAGCATGTTTAACGGGGAGCTGTTTTTT. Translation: CASMFNGELFF. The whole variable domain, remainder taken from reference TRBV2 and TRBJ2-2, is EPEVTQTPSHQVTQMGQEVILRCVPISNHLYFYWYRQILGQKVEFLVSFYNNEISEKSEIFDDQFSVERPDGSNFTLKIRSTKLEDSAMYFCASMFNGELFFGEGSRLTVL.

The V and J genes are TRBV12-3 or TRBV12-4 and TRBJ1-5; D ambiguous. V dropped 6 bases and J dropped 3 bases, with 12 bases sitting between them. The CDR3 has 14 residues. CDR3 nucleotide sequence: TGTGCCAGCAGCGTTAGTATGTTCAATCAGCCCCAGCATTTT. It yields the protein CASSVSMFNQPQHF.

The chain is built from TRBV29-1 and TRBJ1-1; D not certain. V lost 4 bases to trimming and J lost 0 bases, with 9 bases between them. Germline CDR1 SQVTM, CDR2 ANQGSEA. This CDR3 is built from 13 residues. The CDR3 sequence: CSVAPGMNTEAFF. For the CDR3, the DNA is TGCAGCGTTGCCCCGGGCATGAACACTGAAGCTTTCTTT.

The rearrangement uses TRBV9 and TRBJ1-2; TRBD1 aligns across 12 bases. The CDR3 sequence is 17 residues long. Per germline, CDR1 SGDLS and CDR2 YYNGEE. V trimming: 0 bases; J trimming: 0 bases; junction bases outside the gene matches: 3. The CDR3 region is CASSVEGQGASNYGYTF. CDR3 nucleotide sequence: TGTGCCAGCAGCGTAGAGGGACAGGGGGCGTCTAACTATGGCTACACCTTC.

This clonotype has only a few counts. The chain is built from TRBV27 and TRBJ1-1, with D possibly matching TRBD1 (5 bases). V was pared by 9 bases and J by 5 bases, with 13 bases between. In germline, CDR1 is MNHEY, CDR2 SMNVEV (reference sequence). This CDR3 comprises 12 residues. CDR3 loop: CASREAGTEAFF. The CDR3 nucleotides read TGTGCCAGTAGGGAGGCAGGGACTGAAGCTTTCTTT.

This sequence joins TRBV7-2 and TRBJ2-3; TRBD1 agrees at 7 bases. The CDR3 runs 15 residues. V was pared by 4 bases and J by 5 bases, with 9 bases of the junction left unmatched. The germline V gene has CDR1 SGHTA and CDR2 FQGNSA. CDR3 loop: CASSSIDRDGDTQYF. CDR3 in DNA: TGTGCCAGCAGCTCAATCGACAGGGATGGAGATACGCAGTATTTT.